This entry lists 12 T cell receptor beta chains sequenced from one sample in a study of cytomegalovirus exposure and HLA in healthy donors. TCRdb's table, derived via immunoSEQ multiplex PCR, lists solely in-frame clones and lacks some. Altogether around 150,000 clones are present, 86% being singletons, with the ten largest covering approximately 2.2%. Sequenced input: PBMCs. These receptors came from a woman aged 18-35 years in good health and CMV-seronegative.

The DNA of the CDR3 is TGCGCCAGCAGCCAAGTTCACAGGGGTCCCCTTAAGGAGCAGTTCTTC. Translated: CASSQVHRGPLKEQFF. This chain joins TRBV4-3 and TRBJ2-1; TRBD1 matches 7 bases. The CDR3 totals 16 residues. The V and J ends lost 1 base and 10 bases, in that order; junction bases with no gene match: 13. The germline gives CDR1 LGHNA, CDR2 YSLEER.

The count of this clone is one. The V call is TRBV6-5, the J call TRBJ2-7, with 9 positions matching TRBD1. The CDR3 length is 15 residues. V shed 0 bases and J 0 bases; nucleotides not matched to a gene: 0. Per germline, CDR1 MNHEY and CDR2 SVGAGI. Here the CDR3 DNA reads TGTGCCAGCAGTTACTCGACAGGGGGCTCCTACGAGCAGTACTTC. Its protein product is CASSYSTGGSYEQYF.

The chain is built from TRBV7-9 and TRBJ1-5; D gene ambiguous. This CDR3 is built from 13 residues. In germline, CDR1 is SEHNR, CDR2 FQNEAQ (reference sequence). Between the trimmed V and J ends, which lost 5 bases and 2 bases, there was a span of 7 bases. CDR3 in amino acids: CASSQEGNQPQHF. In nucleotides, the CDR3 is TGTGCCAGCAGCCAGGAGGGCAATCAGCCCCAGCATTTT.

This chain connects TRBV9 to TRBJ2-7; tentative D call: TRBD2 (5 bases). Trimming left V 3 bases short and J 0 bases short, with 10 bases between. Germline V gene data show CDR1 as SGDLS and CDR2 as YYNGEE. CDR3 length: 14 amino acids. CDR3 region: CASSGTSSSYEQYF. CDR3 coding DNA: TGTGCCAGCAGCGGGACTTCCAGCTCCTACGAGCAGTACTTC.

J is TRBJ2-7 and V is TRBV28, with 10 bases that match TRBD2. V lost 5 bases and J lost 0; bases outside the gene matches: 4. Germline V lookup: CDR1 MDHEN, CDR2 SYDVKM. The CDR3 is made up of 15 amino acids. The CDR3 DNA reads as TGTGCCAGCAGTAGGACTAGCGGAAACTCCTACGAGCAGTACTTC. Protein: CASSRTSGNSYEQYF.

This clone was picked up one time. The V call is TRBV27, the J call TRBJ1-3; 9 nucleotides match TRBD1. Germline V gene data show CDR1 as MNHEY and CDR2 as SMNVEV (reference sequence). The CDR3 runs to 16 residues. With V trimmed by 5 bases and J by 5 bases, 10 bases remained unmatched. CDR3 protein: CASSPLSTGGRNTIYF. The CDR3 DNA is TGTGCCAGCAGTCCTCTCTCGACAGGGGGAAGAAACACCATATATTTT.

The chain couples TRBV5-1 to TRBJ1-1; TRBD1 matches at 8 bases. The CDR3 contains 15 residues. The germline gives CDR1 SGHRS, CDR2 YFSETQ. V trimming: 1 base; J trimming: 5 bases; junction bases outside the gene matches: 7. Here the CDR3 DNA reads TGCGCCAGCAGCTTGTCAAACAGGGGGTGGACTGAAGCTTTCTTT. Amino acid sequence: CASSLSNRGWTEAFF.

This clone appeared once. At one of its ends the junction is not consistent with the germline gene, which may arise from a read error. The V and J genes are TRBV30 and TRBJ1-6, with TRBD1 matching 8 bases. The V gene's germline CDR1 is GTSNPN and CDR2 SVGIG (reference sequence). The CDR3 is made up of 13 amino acids. CDR3 sequence: CARRTGSNSPLHF. The CDR3 region has the DNA TGTGCCCGGAGGACAGGGAGTAATTCACCCCTCCACTTT.

CDR3 nucleotides: TGCGCCAGCAGCCTCCAGCAGGTCCTCTCCTCCAATCAGCCCCAGCATTTT. This encodes CASSLQQVLSSNQPQHF. The chain links TRBV4-1 to TRBJ1-5; D remains ambiguous. This CDR3 contains 17 residues. V was pared by 4 bases and J by 3 bases, with 19 bases between. Germline V gives CDR1 MGHRA, CDR2 YSYEKL.

This clone is a singleton in its sample. The chain uses TRBV2 and TRBJ2-1, with 8 bases matching TRBD1. J gave up 8 bases and V 6 bases, and 6 bases lay outside the gene matches. CDR3 length equals 13 residues. Germline-derived CDR1 and CDR2 are SNHLY and FYNNEI. This chain's CDR3 is CASSPETGDEQFF. CDR3 bases: TGTGCCAGCAGCCCGGAGACAGGGGATGAGCAGTTCTTC. Full variable domain (remainder filled in from reference TRBV2 and TRBJ2-1): EPEVTQTPSHQVTQMGQEVILRCVPISNHLYFYWYRQILGQKVEFLVSFYNNEISEKSEIFDDQFSVERPDGSNFTLKIRSTKLEDSAMYFCASSPETGDEQFFGPGTRLTVL.

In its sample, this clone was seen once. The V call is TRBV9, the J call TRBJ2-3; 8 nucleotides line up with TRBD2. Germline CDR1 reads SGDLS; CDR2 reads YYNGEE. V dropped 4 bases and J dropped 9; count of bases not matched to a gene: 7. The CDR3 sequence is 13 residues long. CDR3 sequence: CASSKAGAPTQYF. The CDR3 nucleotides read TGTGCCAGCAGCAAAGCGGGGGCCCCCACGCAGTATTTT.

There are a few counts of this clone. The chain has TRBV19 and TRBJ2-7, with 7 bases lining up with TRBD2. Germline V gives CDR1 LNHDA, CDR2 SQIVND (reference sequence). The CDR3 totals 15 residues. V was pared by 2 bases and J by 7 bases, with 11 bases of the junction left unmatched. CDR3 loop: CASSILGPGGREQYF. CDR3 nucleotide sequence: TGTGCCAGTAGTATACTTGGCCCCGGGGGGAGAGAGCAGTACTTC.